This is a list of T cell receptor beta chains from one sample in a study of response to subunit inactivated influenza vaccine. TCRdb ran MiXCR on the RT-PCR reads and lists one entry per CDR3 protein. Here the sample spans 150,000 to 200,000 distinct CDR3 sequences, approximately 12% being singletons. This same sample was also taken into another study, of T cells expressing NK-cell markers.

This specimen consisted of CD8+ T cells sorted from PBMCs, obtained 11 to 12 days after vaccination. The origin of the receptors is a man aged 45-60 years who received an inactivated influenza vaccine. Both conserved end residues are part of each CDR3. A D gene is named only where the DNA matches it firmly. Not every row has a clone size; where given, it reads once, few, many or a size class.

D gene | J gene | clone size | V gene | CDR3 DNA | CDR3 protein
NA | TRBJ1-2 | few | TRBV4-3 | TGCGCCAGCAGCCAATCGGTGATCCCCGAGGATGGCTACACCTTC | CASSQSVIPEDGYTF
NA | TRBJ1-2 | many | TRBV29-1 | TGCAGCGTTGATAGCTTGGAAGGCTACACCTTC | CSVDSLEGYTF
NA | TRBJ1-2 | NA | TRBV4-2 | TGTGCCAGCAGCCATCAGGCGTCAGTCTATGGCTACACCTTC | CASSHQASVYGYTF
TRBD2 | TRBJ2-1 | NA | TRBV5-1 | TGCGCCAGCAGCTCCGGACTAGTGGGCTACAATGAGCAGTTCTTC | CASSSGLVGYNEQFF
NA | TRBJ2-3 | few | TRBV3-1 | TGTGCCAGCAGCCAAGTGGAACCCAGCACAGATACGCAGTATTTT | CASSQVEPSTDTQYF
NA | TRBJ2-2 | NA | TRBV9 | TGTGCCAGCAGGGCCGGGACATCTCTAACCGGGGAGCTGTTTTTT | CASRAGTSLTGELFF
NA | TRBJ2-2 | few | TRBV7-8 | TGTGCCAGCAGCTTAGGCAGGGAAATCGGGGAGCTGTTTTTT | CASSLGREIGELFF
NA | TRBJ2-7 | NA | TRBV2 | TGTGCCAGCAGTGTGAGGTCAGGCGATAGGAGCTCCTACGAGCAGTACTTC | CASSVRSGDRSSYEQYF
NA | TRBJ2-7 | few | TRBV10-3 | TGTGCCATCAGTCGACTACACCGGGACGGTAAGACCTACGAGCAGTACTTC | CAISRLHRDGKTYEQYF
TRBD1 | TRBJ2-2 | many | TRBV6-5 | TGTGCCAGCAGTTACTCTTGGGCAGGGGGCTCCACCGGGGAGCTGTTTTTT | CASSYSWAGGSTGELFF
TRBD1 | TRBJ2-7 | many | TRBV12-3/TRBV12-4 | TGTGCCAGCATCTCTGACAGGGGGGTAAGACCCTACGAGCAGTACTTC | CASISDRGVRPYEQYF
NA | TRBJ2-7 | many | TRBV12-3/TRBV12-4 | TGTGCCAGCTCGCCGGGGGTGGAGGAGCAGTACTTC | CASSPGVEEQYF
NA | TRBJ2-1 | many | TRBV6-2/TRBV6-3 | TGTGCCAGCAGTGAAAACAATGAGCAGTTCTTC | CASSENNEQFF
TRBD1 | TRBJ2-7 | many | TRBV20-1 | TGCAGTGCTAGAGCGGGACAGGGGATTTACGAGCAGTACTTC | CSARAGQGIYEQYF
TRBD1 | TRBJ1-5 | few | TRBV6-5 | TGTGCCAGCAGTTGGACAGGGGTTGGTCAGCCCCAGCATTTT | CASSWTGVGQPQHF
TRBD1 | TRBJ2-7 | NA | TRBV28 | TGTGCCAGCAGTTTACTGGGACAGTTCTACGAGCAGTACTTC | CASSLLGQFYEQYF